These 29 T cell receptor beta chains originate from one sample sequenced in a study of blood T cells in healthy people across ages. A sample-barcoded 5' primer and a J-beta primer mix were used in a second PCR of roughly 6 to 11 cycles. TCRdb re-called the 5' RACE reads through MiXCR, storing one row per CDR3 protein. This table holds about 1.7 million distinct CDR3 sequences, 28% found once. The sequencing input was blood. These receptor sequences come from a woman aged 25 to 39 in good health.

The chain couples TRBV20-1 to TRBJ1-1, with TRBD1 matching 9 bases. The CDR3 is 14 residues long. Germline V gives CDR1 DFQATT, CDR2 SNEGSKA (reference sequence). V was clipped by 6 bases and J by 2 bases; unmatched bases: 7. The CDR3 region has the DNA TGCAGTGCCTCTTTGGACAGGGGCAACACTGAAGCTTTCTTT. Amino acids: CSASLDRGNTEAFF.

Only one count was recorded for this clonotype. V gene TRBV7-2 combines with J gene TRBJ2-3, with TRBD1 identical over 10 bases. Unmatched junction bases numbered 9, after V lost 3 bases and J lost 3 bases. CDR1 and CDR2 (germline): SGHTA, FQGNSA. The CDR3 spans 17 residues. The DNA for the CDR3 is TGTGCCAGCAGCTTTACCGGGGGGGGACAGGGGACAGATACGCAGTATTTT. Translation gives CASSFTGGGQGTDTQYF.

This clonotype was found a few times. A much larger clonotype is one base distant, so this may be a read error. CDR3 loop: CASSRAGGRRDEQFF. The DNA for the CDR3 is TGTGCCAGCAGCCGAGCGGGGGGGCGTCGGGATGAGCAGTTCTTC. The chain links TRBV5-5 to TRBJ2-1, with 10 bases matching TRBD2. V trimming: 4 bases; J trimming: 8 bases; junction bases outside the gene matches: 9. This CDR3 comprises 15 residues. CDR1 is SGHKS, CDR2 YYEKEE, per germline (reference sequence).

V and J are TRBV7-2 and TRBJ2-5, with 9 nucleotides matching TRBD2. The CDR3 covers 14 residues. CDR1 SGHTA and CDR2 FQGNSA come from the germline V gene. V was clipped by 5 bases and J by 3 bases; unmatched bases: 4. CDR3 amino acids: CASSPQRGEETQYF. The CDR3 region has the DNA TGTGCCAGCAGCCCCCAGCGGGGGGAAGAGACCCAGTACTTC.

This clonotype was observed a handful of times. The chain is built from TRBV6-6 and TRBJ1-1; D not certain. In germline, CDR1 is MNHNY, CDR2 SVGAGI (reference sequence). Trimming shortened V by 0 bases and J by 8 bases, and 13 bases separated the two germline ends. This CDR3 spans 14 amino acids. CDR3 sequence reads: CASSYSSARIEAFF. The CDR3 nucleotides are TGTGCCAGCAGTTACTCGAGTGCCCGGATAGAAGCTTTCTTT.

The chain employs TRBV15 and TRBJ1-2, with a weak D call TRBD1 (6 bases). V lost 0 bases to trimming and J lost 6 bases, with 11 bases between them. This CDR3 is 14 amino acids long. From germline, CDR1 is LNHNV and CDR2 YYDKDF (reference sequence). The CDR3: CATSRDPGVHGYTF. Written as DNA, the CDR3 is TGTGCCACCAGCAGAGATCCAGGGGTTCATGGCTACACCTTC.

The chain uses TRBV2 and TRBJ2-4; perhaps TRBD2 as D (7 bases). Trimming pared 6 bases from V and 0 bases from J, leaving 21 bases between. Germline V CDR1 and CDR2: SNHLY, FYNNEI. The CDR3 sequence is 18 residues long. CDR3 nucleotides: TGTGCCAGCAGGGTCGGCGGGGGCCTCCCGTTAGCCAAAAACATTCAGTACTTC. Its translation: CASRVGGGLPLAKNIQYF.

The sample holds many counts of this clonotype. CDR3 in DNA: TGCGCCAGCAGCTTACAGGGGCGGAATGGCTACACCTTC. Translating it yields CASSLQGRNGYTF. The chain employs TRBV5-1 and TRBJ1-2; 7 nucleotides match TRBD1. This CDR3 has 13 residues. V was pared by 2 bases and J by 6 bases, with 4 bases of the junction left unmatched. Germline V lookup: CDR1 SGHRS, CDR2 YFSETQ.

This clonotype has only a few counts. The chain carries TRBV24-1 and TRBJ2-5, with 7 bases aligning to TRBD1. V lost 8 bases, J lost 4 bases, and 6 bases stayed unmatched. Germline lookup yields CDR1 KGHDR and CDR2 SFDVKD. The CDR3 totals 13 residues. CDR3 sequence: CATKDRDRETQYF. The CDR3 DNA is TGTGCCACCAAAGACAGGGATAGAGAGACCCAGTACTTC.

This clonotype turned up a few times. The V call is TRBV24-1, the J call TRBJ1-5, with no clear D. Germline V gene data show CDR1 as KGHDR and CDR2 as SFDVKD. The CDR3 covers 14 residues. Trimming took 4 bases from V and 1 from J, leaving 7 bases between them. This chain's CDR3 is CATSEGMSNQPQHF. The DNA for the CDR3 is TGTGCCACCAGTGAGGGTATGAGCAATCAGCCCCAGCATTTT.

V is TRBV2 and J is TRBJ2-5; no clear D gene. The J call may be wrong; the DNA end is better matched by TRBJ2-7. This CDR3 contains 12 residues. CDR1 SNHLY and CDR2 FYNNEI come from the germline V gene. The DNA for the CDR3 is TGTGCCAGCAGTGAAAGGCCATACGAGCAGTACTTC. Translated, it gives CASSERPYEQYF.

The rearrangement joins TRBV12-1 to TRBJ1-1. TRBV12-1 is listed as a pseudogene. CDR3 size: 15 residues. CDR3 loop: CAGSFAQIINTEAFF. The CDR3 DNA is TGTGCCGGCAGCTTTGCGCAAATAATAAACACTGAAGCTTTCTTT.

On this clonotype: At one end, the junction sequence differs from germline, possibly due to a read error. The chain recombines TRBV6-1 with TRBJ1-6, with D possibly being TRBD1 (6 bases). This CDR3 contains 15 residues. Germline V gives CDR1 MNHNS, CDR2 SASEGT. In nucleotides, the CDR3 is TGTACCAGCAACCTAAACCTACAGGGCCATTCACCCCTCCACTTT. This translates into CTSNLNLQGHSPLHF.

CDR3 DNA sequence: TGTGCCAACTCTCAGTCAGGGATCTACGAGCAGTACTTC. Translated, it gives CANSQSGIYEQYF. This chain connects TRBV6-5 to TRBJ2-7, with a tentative D call TRBD1 (5 bases). The V end was cut by 10 bases, the J end by 3 bases, with 16 bases between. The CDR3 is 13 amino acids. CDR1 is MNHEY and CDR2 is SVGAGI in the germline V gene.

The rearrangement uses TRBV3-1 and TRBJ1-1; no firm D call. Germline V gene sequence: CDR1 LGHDT, CDR2 YNNKEL (reference sequence). The V end was cut by 0 bases, the J end by 10 bases, with 6 bases between. This CDR3 region has 11 residues. For the CDR3, the DNA is TGTGCCAGCAGCCAAGATAACGGAGCTTTCTTT. It codes for CASSQDNGAFF.

The chain uses TRBV2 and TRBJ2-3; 8 nucleotides line up with TRBD2. The ends lost 7 bases at V and 5 bases at J; junction bases unmatched: 8. The CDR3 covers 14 residues. Germline V gene lookup returns CDR1 SNHLY and CDR2 FYNNEI. The CDR3 sequence is CASKPQRGLDTQYF. CDR3 bases: TGTGCCAGCAAACCTCAGCGGGGGTTAGATACGCAGTATTTT.

This clonotype appeared a few times. This chain links TRBV3-1 with TRBJ1-2, with 10 bases lining up with TRBD1. V lost 0 bases, J lost 4 bases, and 11 bases stayed unmatched. The CDR3 length is 18 residues. The germline gives CDR1 LGHDT, CDR2 YNNKEL (reference sequence). The CDR3 region is CASSQDRTGGPLLYGYTF. Written as DNA, the CDR3 is TGTGCCAGCAGCCAAGATCGGACAGGGGGACCCCTCCTCTATGGCTACACCTTC.

This clonotype was seen many times. V is TRBV5-1 and J is TRBJ2-4; no reliable D call. The CDR3 extends over 13 amino acids. V dropped 0 bases and J dropped 4 bases, with 5 bases sitting between them. Germline CDR1 and CDR2: SGHRS and YFSETQ. The CDR3 sequence is CASSLERKNIQYF. Here the CDR3 DNA reads TGCGCCAGCAGCTTGGAACGGAAAAACATTCAGTACTTC.

This chain joins TRBV6-6 and TRBJ2-4, with 7 bases that match TRBD2. CDR3 length: 14 residues. The germline gives CDR1 MNHNY, CDR2 SVGAGI (reference sequence). V was pared by 7 bases and J by 13 bases, with 16 bases of the junction left unmatched. The CDR3 protein is CASNGAGDHNEQYF. DNA for the CDR3: TGTGCCAGCAATGGGGCGGGAGACCACAATGAGCAGTACTTC.

The table lists this clonotype with a few counts. The chain links TRBV28 to TRBJ2-2, with TRBD2 identical over 9 bases. The CDR3 covers 16 residues. Germline loops: CDR1 MDHEN, CDR2 SYDVKM. After removal of 4 bases from V and 4 bases from J, the junction contained 7 bases not matched to a gene. CDR3 region: CASSSPGLALTGELFF. As DNA, the CDR3 is TGTGCCAGCAGTTCGCCGGGACTAGCTCTCACCGGGGAGCTGTTTTTT.

This clonotype was counted many times. This chain joins TRBV7-2 and TRBJ2-1; TRBD2 aligns across 15 bases. V lost 2 bases to trimming and J lost 10 bases; unmatched junction nucleotides: 3. The CDR3 runs to 15 residues. Per germline, CDR1 SGHTA and CDR2 FQGNSA. The CDR3 sequence: CASSLRTSGRAEQFF. In DNA form, the CDR3 reads TGTGCCAGCAGCTTACGGACTAGCGGGAGGGCCGAGCAGTTCTTC.

This clonotype came up once. The junction shows a germline mismatch at one end, possibly a read error. This rearrangement joins TRBV2 to TRBJ2-1; 7 bases are a match to TRBD1. Germline lookup yields CDR1 SNHLY and CDR2 FYNNEI. This CDR3 contains 13 residues. CDR3 residues: CASSLNRGNEQVF. CDR3 bases: TGTGCCAGCAGTCTAAACAGGGGCAATGAGCAGGTCTTC.

Ten or more counts support this clonotype. J is TRBJ2-5 and V is TRBV7-9; D is unclear. The CDR3 spans 12 residues. Germline V gene data show CDR1 as SEHNR and CDR2 as FQNEAQ (reference sequence). V was cut by 6 bases and J by 5 bases, with 10 bases left in between. The CDR3 DNA reads TGTGCCAGCAGTTTAATGGGGGAGACCCAGTACTTC. Encoded protein: CASSLMGETQYF.

This chain uses TRBV5-1 with TRBJ2-7, with 9 positions matching TRBD2. The CDR3 is 15 amino acids. Per germline, CDR1 SGHRS and CDR2 YFSETQ. Trimming cost V 4 bases and J 4 bases; bases outside gene matches: 9. CDR3 coding DNA: TGCGCCAGCAGCCCCGGACTAGCGAAAGAATACGAGCAGTACTTC. Translated: CASSPGLAKEYEQYF. The variable domain in full, completed from reference TRBV5-1 and TRBJ2-7, reads KAGVTQTPRYLIKTRGQQVTLSCSPISGHRSVSWYQQTPGQGLQFLFEYFSETQRNKGNFPGRFSGRQFSNSRSEMNVSTLELGDSALYLCASSPGLAKEYEQYFGPGTRLTVT.

This clonotype was found a few times. A much larger clone lies one base from this, so it may be a read error. V usage is TRBV29-1 and J usage is TRBJ2-1, with 11 bases that match TRBD2. The V gene's germline CDR1 is SQVTM and CDR2 ANQGSEA. Unmatched junction bases numbered 14, after V lost 0 bases and J lost 7 bases. The CDR3 covers 18 residues. In DNA, the CDR3 is TGCAGCGTTGAAGATCGTGGCACTAGCGGGGGTAGGGGAAATGAGCAGTTCTTC. Protein product: CSVEDRGTSGGRGNEQFF.

The chain is built from TRBV5-6 and TRBJ1-1; 8 bases line up with TRBD1. Germline V gives CDR1 SGHDT, CDR2 YYEEEE. The length of the CDR3 is 15 residues. The J segment lost 4 bases and the V segment lost 1 base, leaving 6 bases of the junction unmatched. The CDR3 sequence is CASSLKTGAITEAFF. For the CDR3, the DNA is TGTGCCAGCAGCTTGAAGACAGGGGCAATCACTGAAGCTTTCTTT.

The chain joins TRBV7-8 to TRBJ1-1; D may be TRBD1 (5 bases). The germline gives CDR1 SGHVS, CDR2 FQNEAQ. Trimming cost V 2 bases and J 4 bases, with 11 bases left between them. The CDR3 extends over 14 amino acids. The chain's CDR3 is CASSLRGVGTEAFF. In DNA form, the CDR3 reads TGTGCCAGCAGCTTACGGGGGGTGGGCACTGAAGCTTTCTTT.

The V gene is TRBV5-6, the J gene TRBJ2-3; weak D call: TRBD2 (5 bases). This CDR3 spans 14 amino acids. V shed 2 bases and J shed 6 bases, with 13 bases lying between them. In germline, CDR1 is SGHDT, CDR2 YYEEEE. Here the CDR3 reads CASSFGLGEDTQYF. As DNA, the CDR3 is TGTGCCAGCAGCTTCGGACTTGGGGAGGATACGCAGTATTTT.

This clonotype turned up a few times. The gene calls are TRBV18 and TRBJ2-7; D is unclear. V shed 0 bases and J shed 0 bases, with 12 bases lying between them. This CDR3 comprises 16 residues. Germline V lookup: CDR1 KGHSH, CDR2 LQKENI. The CDR3 region has the DNA TGTGCCAGCTCACCACCGACTTCGATGAGCTCCTACGAGCAGTACTTC. It is translated as CASSPPTSMSSYEQYF.